Listed here are 28 T cell receptor beta chains from one sample, sequenced in a study of CD8+ T cells in alopecia areata. cDNA serving as the sequencing template came from extracted, reverse transcribed RNA. Method: immunoSEQ multiplex PCR; TCRdb's copy keeps in-frame clones and lacks some. Here the sample spans about 190,000 clones, roughly three fifths being singletons. The treatment here: oral pan-JAK inhibitor, 5-10 mg twice daily. The sample consisted of CD4+ T cells sorted from blood, taken at week 4, from a patient treated with tofacitinib. Source of these receptors: a human donor with alopecia areata.

CDR3 nucleotides: TGCGCCAGCAGCTTGGGCTTAGGAGAGACCCAGTACTTC. It specifies CASSLGLGETQYF. J is TRBJ2-5 and V is TRBV5-1; no clear D. V was cut by 0 bases and J by 4 bases, with 7 bases left in between. Germline V gene data show CDR1 as SGHRS and CDR2 as YFSETQ. The CDR3 loop spans 13 amino acids.

The chain couples TRBV4-1 to TRBJ2-2; unclear D gene. Per the germline V gene, CDR1 is MGHRA and CDR2 is YSYEKL. The CDR3 contains 13 residues. V was pared by 0 bases and J by 16 bases, with 15 bases between. For the CDR3, the DNA is TGCGCCAGCAGCCAAGATAGCCAGACAACCAGGTTTTTT. It specifies CASSQDSQTTRFF.

As for this clone: The sample contains more than one DNA sequence encoding this CDR3. The J gene is TRBJ1-5, the V gene TRBV30, with D possibly TRBD1 on 5 matching bases. CDR3 size: 13 residues. The V end was cut by 5 bases, the J end by 1 base, with 9 bases between. Germline V gene lookup returns CDR1 GTSNPN and CDR2 SVGIG (reference sequence). In DNA form, the CDR3 reads TGTGCCTGGGGGGACTCAAGCAATCAGCCCCAGCATTTT. Residues: CAWGDSSNQPQHF.

This clone was seen more than once but under ten times. The chain combines TRBV7-8 with TRBJ2-5; no clear D gene. Germline lookup yields CDR1 SGHVS and CDR2 FQNEAQ. Deletions cut 5 bases from V and 4 bases from J, with 14 bases between. The CDR3 loop spans 14 amino acids. CDR3 sequence reads: CASSHDTFPETQYF. CDR3 coding DNA: TGTGCCAGCAGCCATGACACCTTCCCAGAGACCCAGTACTTC. The complete variable domain, with remaining parts taken from reference TRBV7-8 and TRBJ2-5, reads GAGVSQSPRYKVAKRGQDVALRCDPISGHVSLFWYQQALGQGPEFLTYFQNEAQLDKSGLPSDRFFAERPEGSVSTLKIQRTQQEDSAVYLCASSHDTFPETQYFGPGTRLLVL.

In its sample, this clone was seen a few times. CDR3 bases: TGCAGCGCCGCTACTAGTAGCGAGCAGTACTTC. It is translated as CSAATSSEQYF. The J gene is TRBJ2-7, the V gene TRBV29-1, with D perhaps matching TRBD2 (5 bases). The CDR3 totals 11 residues. Looked up from germline, CDR1 is SQVTM and CDR2 is ANQGSEA. V lost 7 bases and J lost 6, with 13 bases in between.

The rearrangement joins TRBV7-3 to TRBJ2-1, with D maybe TRBD1 (6 bases). The CDR3 sequence is 16 residues long. Germline CDR1 reads SGHTA; CDR2 reads FQGTGA. Trimming pared 6 bases from V and 1 base from J, leaving 16 bases between. CDR3 sequence: CASSFLGGKSYNEQFF. CDR3 DNA: TGTGCCAGCAGTTTCCTAGGGGGAAAATCCTACAATGAGCAGTTCTTC. The complete variable domain, with remaining parts taken from reference TRBV7-3 and TRBJ2-1, reads GAGVSQTPSNKVTEKGKYVELRCDPISGHTALYWYRQSLGQGPEFLIYFQGTGAADDSGLPNDRFFAVRPEGSVSTLKIQRTERGDSAVYLCASSFLGGKSYNEQFFGPGTRLTVL.

This clone was seen only a few times. In DNA, the CDR3 is TGCAGCGTGTGGGCTAGCGGGAATTACGAGCAGTACTTC. It yields the protein CSVWASGNYEQYF. The V call is TRBV29-1, the J call TRBJ2-7, with 9 nucleotides matching TRBD2. The CDR3 covers 13 residues. Germline-derived CDR1 and CDR2 are SQVTM and ANQGSEA. J gave up 4 bases and V 6 bases, and 7 bases lay outside the gene matches.

The rearrangement joins TRBV15 to TRBJ2-7; no clear D. The CDR3 is 13 amino acids. The V gene's germline CDR1 is LNHNV and CDR2 YYDKDF (reference sequence). V lost 0 bases, J lost 3 bases, and 6 bases lay in between. The CDR3 DNA follows: TGTGCCACCAGCAGAGATGGCGGCTACGAGCAGTACTTC. Translated: CATSRDGGYEQYF. Supplemented by reference TRBV15 and TRBJ2-7, the full variable domain reads DAMVIQNPRYQVTQFGKPVTLSCSQTLNHNVMYWYQQKSSQAPKLLFHYYDKDFNNEADTPDNFQSRRPNTSFCFLDIRSPGLGDTAMYLCATSRDGGYEQYFGPGTRLTVT.

The chain couples TRBV29-1 to TRBJ2-1, with 9 bases that match TRBD2. Losses at the gene ends were 4 bases for V and 6 bases for J; bases not matched to a gene: 13. Germline values: CDR1 SQVTM, CDR2 ANQGSEA. The CDR3 has 16 amino acids. The chain's CDR3 is CSVGAPAGGASNEQFF. The DNA for the CDR3 is TGCAGCGTTGGAGCACCCGCGGGAGGGGCCAGCAATGAGCAGTTCTTC.

This CDR3 reads CASSPTVVVYNEQFF. The CDR3 bases are TGCGCCAGCAGCCCGACTGTCGTGGTCTACAATGAGCAGTTCTTC. The chain is built from TRBV4-1 and TRBJ2-1; D gene uncertain. The CDR3 spans 15 residues. V was pared by 4 bases and J by 3 bases, with 13 bases between. CDR1 and CDR2 from the germline V gene are MGHRA and YSYEKL.

The gene calls are TRBV30 and TRBJ1-5; D is perhaps TRBD1 (5 bases). CDR1 is GTSNPN and CDR2 is SVGIG in the germline V gene (reference sequence). The CDR3 has 15 amino acids. The germline V and J ends were trimmed by 2 bases and 6 bases, with 17 bases remaining between them. The chain's CDR3 is CAWSPPVTVGQPQHF. As DNA, the CDR3 is TGTGCCTGGAGTCCCCCAGTGACAGTTGGTCAGCCCCAGCATTTT.

The chain uses TRBV6-5 and TRBJ1-5; maybe TRBD1 (5 bases). V was pared by 7 bases and J by 0 bases, with 13 bases between. There are 15 residues in the CDR3. In germline, CDR1 is MNHEY, CDR2 SVGAGI. CDR3 residues: CASKKTEVSNQPQHF. The CDR3 DNA reads as TGTGCCAGCAAAAAGACAGAAGTTAGCAATCAGCCCCAGCATTTT.

The rearrangement joins TRBV19 to TRBJ1-5; 7 bases map to TRBD1. V lost 4 bases, J lost 9 bases, and 6 bases stayed unmatched. Germline lookup yields CDR1 LNHDA and CDR2 SQIVND (reference sequence). This CDR3 region has 13 residues. The CDR3 here is CASSRQGRVPQHF. The CDR3 DNA sequence: TGTGCCAGTAGTAGACAGGGCCGCGTGCCCCAGCATTTT.

This sequence joins TRBV28 and TRBJ1-4, with 7 bases matching TRBD1. The CDR3 covers 14 residues. J was trimmed by 6 bases and V by 7 bases; bases with no gene match: 8. Germline V lookup: CDR1 MDHEN, CDR2 SYDVKM. CDR3 loop: CASKSPGGDEKLFF. CDR3 nucleotides: TGTGCCAGCAAATCTCCAGGGGGTGATGAAAAACTGTTTTTT.

The V call is TRBV6-5, the J call TRBJ1-1; a possible D gene is TRBD1 (5 bases). Trimming removed 7 bases from V and 12 bases from J, with 21 bases in between. Germline lookup yields CDR1 MNHEY and CDR2 SVGAGI. This CDR3 region has 13 residues. The CDR3 region is CASTSATGTSTFF. The CDR3 bases are TGTGCCAGCACCTCAGCTACCGGGACTTCGACTTTCTTT.

This clone was seen a handful of times. The chain combines TRBV6-5 with TRBJ2-3; 9 bases map to TRBD2. CDR3 length: 16 amino acids. V shed 4 bases and J 2 bases; nucleotides not matched to a gene: 7. Germline assignment: CDR1 MNHEY and CDR2 SVGAGI. The CDR3 DNA is TGTGCCAGCAGTTTCCGAGTAGCGGGGGTCACAGATACGCAGTATTTT. It codes for CASSFRVAGVTDTQYF.

CDR3 in DNA: TGTGCCAGCAAGGAGGATCCTAGGAACACTGAAGCTTTCTTT. Its protein product is CASKEDPRNTEAFF. The V and J genes are TRBV6-5 and TRBJ1-1; D unresolved. The V gene lost 7 bases and the J gene lost 1 base, with 13 bases spanning the gap. The germline V gene has CDR1 MNHEY and CDR2 SVGAGI. The CDR3 has 14 residues.

The V call is TRBV6-6, the J call TRBJ1-4; 7 positions agree with TRBD1. The V gene end was trimmed by 6 bases and the J gene end by 5 bases; junction bases not matched to a gene: 9. The CDR3 extends over 15 amino acids. Germline lookup yields CDR1 MNHNY and CDR2 SVGAGI (reference sequence). The CDR3 nucleotides read TGTGCCAGCAGACAAGACAGGGTCGAAAATGAAAAACTGTTTTTT. Amino acid sequence: CASRQDRVENEKLFF.

This clone showed up just a few times. The chain employs TRBV29-1 and TRBJ1-1; possible D gene TRBD1, 5 bases. The CDR3 is made up of 14 amino acids. Trimming took 5 bases from V and 1 from J, leaving 14 bases between them. Germline CDR1 SQVTM, CDR2 ANQGSEA. The CDR3 is CSVSHGQTNTEAFF. DNA of the CDR3: TGCAGCGTTTCTCATGGACAAACGAACACTGAAGCTTTCTTT.

This chain uses TRBV2 with TRBJ2-7; D is uncertain. The CDR3 consists of 11 residues. The V gene lost 1 base and the J gene lost 9 bases, with 7 bases spanning the gap. CDR1 and CDR2 (germline): SNHLY, FYNNEI. CDR3 loop: CASSEVGGQYF. CDR3 sequence (DNA): TGTGCCAGCAGTGAAGTGGGCGGGCAGTACTTC. The full variable domain, with the rest looked up from reference TRBV2 and TRBJ2-7, is EPEVTQTPSHQVTQMGQEVILRCVPISNHLYFYWYRQILGQKVEFLVSFYNNEISEKSEIFDDQFSVERPDGSNFTLKIRSTKLEDSAMYFCASSEVGGQYFGPGTRLTVT.

The chain links TRBV29-1 to TRBJ2-1; D not certain. The germline V and J ends were trimmed by 7 bases and 9 bases, with 19 bases remaining between them. Per germline, CDR1 SQVTM and CDR2 ANQGSEA. This CDR3 region has 13 residues. The CDR3 coding sequence is TGCAGCGCCTACCGCCAAGGGCCAGGTGAGCAGTTCTTC. It encodes CSAYRQGPGEQFF.

CDR3 protein: CASSRDQVSYNEQFF. The CDR3 DNA is TGTGCCAGCTCAAGAGACCAGGTCTCCTACAATGAGCAGTTCTTC. The rearrangement joins TRBV18 to TRBJ2-1; no firm D call. Germline CDR1 reads KGHSH; CDR2 reads LQKENI. The CDR3 length is 15 residues. V dropped 5 bases and J dropped 0 bases, with 11 bases sitting between them.

This chain connects TRBV29-1 to TRBJ2-3; D remains unclear. CDR1 and CDR2 (germline): SQVTM, ANQGSEA. The germline V and J ends were trimmed by 0 bases and 4 bases, with 2 bases remaining between them. This CDR3 comprises 11 residues. The CDR3 DNA sequence: TGCAGCGTTGAAGATGCAGATACGCAGTATTTT. The encoded protein is CSVEDADTQYF.

This clone was picked up one time. The same CDR3 can be traced to other DNA sequences in this sample. V gene TRBV29-1 combines with J gene TRBJ2-3; D is ambiguous. Trimming pared 3 bases from V and 1 base from J, leaving 5 bases between. This CDR3 comprises 12 residues. Germline assignment: CDR1 SQVTM and CDR2 ANQGSEA. The CDR3 DNA reads as TGCAGCGTTGAGACGGGCACAGATACGCAGTATTTT. Translated: CSVETGTDTQYF.

The chain carries TRBV2 and TRBJ2-7, with TRBD1 as a possible D gene (5 bases). Germline CDR1 and CDR2: SNHLY and FYNNEI. The CDR3 extends over 15 amino acids. V was clipped by 6 bases and J by 2 bases, with 17 bases between them. CDR3 sequence: CASSVTQGTTYEQYF. DNA for the CDR3: TGTGCCAGCAGCGTCACCCAGGGTACCACCTACGAGCAGTACTTC. Supplemented by reference TRBV2 and TRBJ2-7, the full variable domain reads EPEVTQTPSHQVTQMGQEVILRCVPISNHLYFYWYRQILGQKVEFLVSFYNNEISEKSEIFDDQFSVERPDGSNFTLKIRSTKLEDSAMYFCASSVTQGTTYEQYFGPGTRLTVT.

The V and J genes are TRBV30 and TRBJ2-1; D is possibly TRBD2 (7 bases). V dropped 5 bases and J dropped 4 bases, with 21 bases sitting between them. The germline V gene has CDR1 GTSNPN and CDR2 SVGIG (reference sequence). The CDR3 covers 16 residues. Here the CDR3 DNA reads TGTGCCTGGGCATGGGTGGCAGGGAGGGGGTACAATGAGCAGTTCTTC. It is translated as CAWAWVAGRGYNEQFF.

V usage is TRBV5-1 and J usage is TRBJ2-3; D remains ambiguous. The CDR3 runs 12 residues. Germline V gene data show CDR1 as SGHRS and CDR2 as YFSETQ. V was cut by 2 bases and J by 6 bases, with 7 bases left in between. The CDR3 bases are TGCGCCAGCAGCTTAGCCGGGGATACGCAGTATTTT. Protein sequence: CASSLAGDTQYF.

The CDR3: CASRGQNYGYTF. The CDR3 region has the DNA TGTGCCAGCCGAGGACAGAACTATGGCTACACCTTC. V is TRBV25-1 and J is TRBJ1-2; D perhaps matches TRBD1 (6 bases). The CDR3 extends over 12 amino acids. The germline V gene has CDR1 MGHDK and CDR2 SYGVNS. The V and J ends lost 8 bases and 2 bases respectively, with 9 bases between them.